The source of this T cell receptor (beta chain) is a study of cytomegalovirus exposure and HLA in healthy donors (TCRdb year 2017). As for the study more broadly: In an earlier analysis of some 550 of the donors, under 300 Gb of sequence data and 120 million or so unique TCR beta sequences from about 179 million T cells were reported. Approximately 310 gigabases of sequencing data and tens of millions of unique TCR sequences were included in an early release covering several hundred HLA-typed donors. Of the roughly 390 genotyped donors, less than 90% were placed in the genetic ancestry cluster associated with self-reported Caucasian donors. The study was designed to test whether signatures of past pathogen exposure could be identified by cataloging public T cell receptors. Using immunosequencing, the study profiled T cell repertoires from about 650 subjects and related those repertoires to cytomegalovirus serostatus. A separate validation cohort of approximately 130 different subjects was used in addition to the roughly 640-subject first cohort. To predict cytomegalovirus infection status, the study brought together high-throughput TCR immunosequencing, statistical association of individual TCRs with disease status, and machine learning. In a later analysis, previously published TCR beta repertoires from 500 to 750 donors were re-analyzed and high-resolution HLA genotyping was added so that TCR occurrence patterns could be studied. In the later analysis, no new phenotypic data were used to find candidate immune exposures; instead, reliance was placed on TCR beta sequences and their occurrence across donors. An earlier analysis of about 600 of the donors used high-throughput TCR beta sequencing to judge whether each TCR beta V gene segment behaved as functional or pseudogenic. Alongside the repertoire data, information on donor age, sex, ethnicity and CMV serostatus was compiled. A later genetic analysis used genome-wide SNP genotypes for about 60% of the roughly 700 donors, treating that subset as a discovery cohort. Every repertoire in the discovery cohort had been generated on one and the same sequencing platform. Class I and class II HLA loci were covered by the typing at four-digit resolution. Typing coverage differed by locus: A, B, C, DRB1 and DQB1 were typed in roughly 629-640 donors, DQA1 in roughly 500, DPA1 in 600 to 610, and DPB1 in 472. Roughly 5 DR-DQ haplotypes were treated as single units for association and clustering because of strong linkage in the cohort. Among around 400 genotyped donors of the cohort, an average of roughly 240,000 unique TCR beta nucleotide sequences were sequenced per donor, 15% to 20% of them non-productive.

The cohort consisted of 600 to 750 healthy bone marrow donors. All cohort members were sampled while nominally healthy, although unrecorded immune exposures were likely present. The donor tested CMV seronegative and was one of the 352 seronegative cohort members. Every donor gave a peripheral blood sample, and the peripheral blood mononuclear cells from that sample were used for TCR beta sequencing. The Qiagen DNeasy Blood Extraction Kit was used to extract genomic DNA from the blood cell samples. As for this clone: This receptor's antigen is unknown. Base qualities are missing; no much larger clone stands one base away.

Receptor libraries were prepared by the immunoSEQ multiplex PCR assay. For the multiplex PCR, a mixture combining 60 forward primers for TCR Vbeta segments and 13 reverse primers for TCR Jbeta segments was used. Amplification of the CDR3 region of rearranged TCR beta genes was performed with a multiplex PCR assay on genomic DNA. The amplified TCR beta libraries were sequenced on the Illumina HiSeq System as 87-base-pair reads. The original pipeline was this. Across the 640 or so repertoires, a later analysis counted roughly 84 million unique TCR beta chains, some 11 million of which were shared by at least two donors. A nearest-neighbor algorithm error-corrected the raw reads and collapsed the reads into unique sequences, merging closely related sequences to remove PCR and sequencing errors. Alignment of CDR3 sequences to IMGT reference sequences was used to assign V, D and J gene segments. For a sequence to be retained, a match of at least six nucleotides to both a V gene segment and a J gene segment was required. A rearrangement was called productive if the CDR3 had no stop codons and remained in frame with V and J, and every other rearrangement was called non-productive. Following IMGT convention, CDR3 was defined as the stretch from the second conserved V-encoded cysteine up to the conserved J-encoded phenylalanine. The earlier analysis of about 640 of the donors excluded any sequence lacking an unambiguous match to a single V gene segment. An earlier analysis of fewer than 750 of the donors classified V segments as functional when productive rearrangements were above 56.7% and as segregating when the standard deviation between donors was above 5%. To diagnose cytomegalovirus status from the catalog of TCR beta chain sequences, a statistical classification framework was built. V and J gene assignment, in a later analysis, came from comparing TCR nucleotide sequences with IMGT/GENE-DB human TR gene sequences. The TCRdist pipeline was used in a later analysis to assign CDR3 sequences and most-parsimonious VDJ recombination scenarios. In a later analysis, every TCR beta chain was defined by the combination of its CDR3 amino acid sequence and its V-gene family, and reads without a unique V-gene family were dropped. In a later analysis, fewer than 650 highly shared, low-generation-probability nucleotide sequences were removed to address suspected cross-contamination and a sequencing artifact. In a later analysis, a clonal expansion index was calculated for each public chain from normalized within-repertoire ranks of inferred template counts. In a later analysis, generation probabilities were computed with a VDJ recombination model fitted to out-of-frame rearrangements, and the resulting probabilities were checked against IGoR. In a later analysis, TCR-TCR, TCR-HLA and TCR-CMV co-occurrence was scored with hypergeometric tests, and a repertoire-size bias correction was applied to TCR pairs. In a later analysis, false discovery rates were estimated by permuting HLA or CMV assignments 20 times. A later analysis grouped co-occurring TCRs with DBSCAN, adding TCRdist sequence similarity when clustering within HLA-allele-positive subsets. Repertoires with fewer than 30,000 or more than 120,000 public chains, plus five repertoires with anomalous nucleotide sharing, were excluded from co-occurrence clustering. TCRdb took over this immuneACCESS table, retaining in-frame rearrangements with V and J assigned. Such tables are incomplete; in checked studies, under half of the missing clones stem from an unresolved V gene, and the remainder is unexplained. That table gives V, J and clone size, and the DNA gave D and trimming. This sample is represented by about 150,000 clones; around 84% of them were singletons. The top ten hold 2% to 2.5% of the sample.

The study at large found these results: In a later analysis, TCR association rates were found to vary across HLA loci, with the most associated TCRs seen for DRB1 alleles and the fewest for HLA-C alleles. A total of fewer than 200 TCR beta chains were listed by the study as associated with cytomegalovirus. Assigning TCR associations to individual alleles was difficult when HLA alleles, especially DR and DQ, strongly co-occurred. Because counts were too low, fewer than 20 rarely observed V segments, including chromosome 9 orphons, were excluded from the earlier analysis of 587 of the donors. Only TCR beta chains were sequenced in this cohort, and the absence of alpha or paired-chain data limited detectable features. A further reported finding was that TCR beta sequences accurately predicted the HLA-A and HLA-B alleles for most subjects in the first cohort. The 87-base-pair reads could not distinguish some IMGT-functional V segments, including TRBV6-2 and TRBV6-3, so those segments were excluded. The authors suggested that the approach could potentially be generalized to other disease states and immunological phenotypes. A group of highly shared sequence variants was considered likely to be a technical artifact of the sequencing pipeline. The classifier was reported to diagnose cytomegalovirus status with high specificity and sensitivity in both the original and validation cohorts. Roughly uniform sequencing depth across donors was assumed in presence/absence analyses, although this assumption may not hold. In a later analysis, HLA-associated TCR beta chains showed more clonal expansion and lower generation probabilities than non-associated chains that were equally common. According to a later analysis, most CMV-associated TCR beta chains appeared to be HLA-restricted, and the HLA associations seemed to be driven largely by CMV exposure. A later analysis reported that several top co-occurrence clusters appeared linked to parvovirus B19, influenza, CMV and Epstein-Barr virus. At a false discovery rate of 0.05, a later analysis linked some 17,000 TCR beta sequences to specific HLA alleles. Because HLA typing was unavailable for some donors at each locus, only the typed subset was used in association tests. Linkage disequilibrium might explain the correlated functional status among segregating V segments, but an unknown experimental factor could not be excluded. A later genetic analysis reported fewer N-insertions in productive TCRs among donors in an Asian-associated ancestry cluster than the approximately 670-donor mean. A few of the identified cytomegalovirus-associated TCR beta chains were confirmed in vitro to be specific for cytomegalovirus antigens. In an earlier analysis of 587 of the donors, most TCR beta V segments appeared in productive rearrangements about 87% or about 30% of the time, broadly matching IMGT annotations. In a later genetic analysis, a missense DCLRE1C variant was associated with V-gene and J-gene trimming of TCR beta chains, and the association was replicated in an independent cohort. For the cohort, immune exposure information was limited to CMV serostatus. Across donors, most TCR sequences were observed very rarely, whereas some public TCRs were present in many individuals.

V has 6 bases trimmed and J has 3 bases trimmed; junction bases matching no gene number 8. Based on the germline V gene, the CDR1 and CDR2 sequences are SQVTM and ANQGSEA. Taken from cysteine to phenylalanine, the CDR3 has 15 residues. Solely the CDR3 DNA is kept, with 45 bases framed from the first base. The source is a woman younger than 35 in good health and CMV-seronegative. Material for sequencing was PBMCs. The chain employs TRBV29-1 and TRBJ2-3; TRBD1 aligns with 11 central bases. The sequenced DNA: TGCAGCGTAGCTCTAGGACAGGGGGCAACAGATACGCAGTATTTT. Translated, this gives CSVALGQGATDTQYF.